This paragraph reports one T cell receptor (beta chain). Its cognate antigen is unknown. Once RNA had been extracted, it was reverse transcribed into cDNA to act as the sequencing template. Sequencing was performed with immunoSEQ multiplex PCR; in TCRdb, only in-frame clones are kept and a portion is missing. The data show around 150,000 clones, 82% seen once. This CDR3 region has 16 residues. V lost 0 bases and J lost 1; bases outside the gene matches: 1. CDR1 is MGHRA, CDR2 YSYEKL, per germline. As to treatment: oral pan-JAK inhibitor, 5-10 mg twice daily. This specimen comes from a study of CD8+ T cells in alopecia areata. Overall study: Treated patients were given 5 to 10 mg oral tofacitinib twice daily.

Study-level results: Expanded CD8+ clones among the top 100, as well as scalp clonality, were significantly decreased by tofacitinib.

The V gene is TRBV4-1, the J gene TRBJ2-2; TRBD1 matches 8 bases. The source material was CD8+ T cells sorted from blood, sampled at week 4, from a patient treated with tofacitinib. The clonotype comes from a human donor with alopecia areata. The chain's CDR3 is CASSQDGTGNTGELFF. The CDR3 DNA reads as TGCGCCAGCAGCCAAGATGGGACAGGGAACACCGGGGAGCTGTTTTTT.